This paragraph reports one T cell receptor (beta chain). The V and J ends lost 0 bases and 0 bases respectively, with 9 bases between them. This CDR3 spans 16 amino acids. Germline V gives CDR1 SGHRS, CDR2 YFSETQ. This sample was taken from a study of technical replicates of blood from a few donors. TCRdb's copy holds only in-frame clones and misses some; the assay was immunoSEQ multiplex PCR. The repertoire holds 10,000 to 15,000 clones, with 70% to 80% as singletons. This TCR was recovered from a human donor in good health. The sample consisted of PBMCs. The V gene is TRBV5-1, the J gene TRBJ1-4; D not certain. As DNA, the CDR3 is TGCGCCAGCAGCTTGGCAGACACAACAACTAATGAAAAACTGTTTTTT. It yields the protein CASSLADTTTNEKLFF. Using reference TRBV5-1 and TRBJ1-4 for the parts outside the CDR3, the full variable domain is KAGVTQTPRYLIKTRGQQVTLSCSPISGHRSVSWYQQTPGQGLQFLFEYFSETQRNKGNFPGRFSGRQFSNSRSEMNVSTLELGDSALYLCASSLADTTTNEKLFFGSGTQLSVL.